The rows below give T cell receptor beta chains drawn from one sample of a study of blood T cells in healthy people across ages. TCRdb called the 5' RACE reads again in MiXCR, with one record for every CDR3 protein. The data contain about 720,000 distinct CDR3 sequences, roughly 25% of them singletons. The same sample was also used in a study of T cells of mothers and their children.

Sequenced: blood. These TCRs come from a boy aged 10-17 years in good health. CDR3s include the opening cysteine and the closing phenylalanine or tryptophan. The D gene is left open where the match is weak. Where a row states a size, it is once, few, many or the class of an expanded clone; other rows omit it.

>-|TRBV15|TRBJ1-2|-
TGTGCCACCAGCAGAGAACAGGGATTTCATGGCTACACCTTC
CATSREQGFHGYTF
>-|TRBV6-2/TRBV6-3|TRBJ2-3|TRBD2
TGTGCCAGCAGTTACCCACTAGCGGGAGGCACAGATACGCAGTATTTT
CASSYPLAGGTDTQYF
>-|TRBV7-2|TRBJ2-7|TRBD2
TGTGCCAGCAGCCCTAGGCCTAGCGGTACCTACGAGCAGTACTTC
CASSPRPSGTYEQYF
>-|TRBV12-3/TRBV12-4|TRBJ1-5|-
TGTGCCAGCAGTGTTATGCCACCCTATCAGCCCCAGCATTTT
CASSVMPPYQPQHF
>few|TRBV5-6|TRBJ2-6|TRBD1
TGTGCCAGCAGCTCCCCAGGGACAGGGGGCTGGGGCTCTGGGGCCAACGTCCTGACTTTC
CASSSPGTGGWGSGANVLTF
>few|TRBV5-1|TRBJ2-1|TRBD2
TGCGCCAGCAGCGCGGGACTAGCGGGAGATGAGCAGTTCTTC
CASSAGLAGDEQFF
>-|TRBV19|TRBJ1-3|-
TGTGCCTGCCTCGACTGGAGCTCTGGAAACACCATATATTTT
CACLDWSSGNTIYF
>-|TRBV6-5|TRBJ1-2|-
TGTGCCAGCAGTTACGGGAAAGCTAACTATGGCTACACCTTC
CASSYGKANYGYTF
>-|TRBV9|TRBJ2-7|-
TGCGCCAGCAACAAGATTTACGAGCAGTACTTC
CASNKIYEQYF
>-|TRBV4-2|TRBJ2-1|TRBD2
TGTGCCAGCAGCCAAGGGCGCAGCGGGAGCTCCTACAATGAGCAGTTCTTC
CASSQGRSGSSYNEQFF
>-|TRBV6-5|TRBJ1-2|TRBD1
TGTGCCAGCAGGTTACAGGGGACCTATGGCTACACCTTC
CASRLQGTYGYTF
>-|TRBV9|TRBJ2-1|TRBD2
TGTGCCAGCAGCGCAAGCGGGGGGTACTACAATGAGCAGTTCTTC
CASSASGGYYNEQFF
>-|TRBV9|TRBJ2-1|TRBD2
TGTGCCAGCAGCGTAGTTAGCGGGGGATATGAGCAGTTCTTC
CASSVVSGGYEQFF
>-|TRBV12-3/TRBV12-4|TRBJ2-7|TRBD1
TGTGCCAGCAGTACAGGACAGGGAGTCGACGAGCAGTACTTC
CASSTGQGVDEQYF
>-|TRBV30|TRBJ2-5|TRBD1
TGTGCCTGGAGTAGGGACAGGGCATACCAAGAGACCCAGTACTTC
CAWSRDRAYQETQYF
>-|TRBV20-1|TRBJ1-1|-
TGCAGTGCTAACGGGGGGTTTGACACTGAAGCTTTCTTT
CSANGGFDTEAFF
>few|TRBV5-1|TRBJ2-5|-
TGCGCCACCCGCTCGGGCAGTTCGGGTGAGACCCAGTACTTC
CATRSGSSGETQYF
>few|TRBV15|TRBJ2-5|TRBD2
TGTGCCACCAGCAGAGATTTGGAGGCGGGAGGTTTCCAAGAGACCCAGTACTTC
CATSRDLEAGGFQETQYF
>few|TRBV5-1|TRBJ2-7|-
TGCGCCAGCAGCCAGCAGGGTGTGTTTGACGAGCAGTACTTC
CASSQQGVFDEQYF
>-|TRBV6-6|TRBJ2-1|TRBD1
TGTGCCAGCCGAAGGGATCCCGGGACAGGTCAGAATGAGCAGTTCTTC
CASRRDPGTGQNEQFF
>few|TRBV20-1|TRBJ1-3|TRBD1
TGCAGTGCTAGCATGGACAGGGCTGGAAACACCATATATTTT
CSASMDRAGNTIYF
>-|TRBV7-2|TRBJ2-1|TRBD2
TGTGCCAGCAGCTTAGGGCCGGGACTAGGAATATACAATGAGCAGTTCTTC
CASSLGPGLGIYNEQFF
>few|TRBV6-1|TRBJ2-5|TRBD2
TGTGCCAGCAGTCCCGGGACTAGCGGGGGGATCCAAGAGACCCAGTACTTC
CASSPGTSGGIQETQYF
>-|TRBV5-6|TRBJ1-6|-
TGTGCCAGCAGCTTGCGAGCAGGAGGGGAGAATTCACCCCTCCACTTT
CASSLRAGGENSPLHF
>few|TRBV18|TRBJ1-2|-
TGTGCCAGCTCACGCACGGCTCAGGGCCCCGATGGCTACACCTTC
CASSRTAQGPDGYTF
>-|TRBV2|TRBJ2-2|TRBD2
TGTGCCAGCAGTGATAGCGGGAGGGCCCGGACCGGGGAGCTGTTTTTT
CASSDSGRARTGELFF
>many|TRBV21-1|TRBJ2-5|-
TGTGCCAGCAGCAAACCCCCCGAGGACAGGGGGGGTGAGACCCAGTACTTC
CASSKPPEDRGGETQYF
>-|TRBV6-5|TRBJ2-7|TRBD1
TGTGCCAGCAGCGGGACAGGGAGTTGGGAGCAGTACTTC
CASSGTGSWEQYF
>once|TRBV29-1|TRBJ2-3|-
TGCAGCGTTGAAAGGGGAAACCAGGGGTCAGATACGCAGTATTTT
CSVERGNQGSDTQYF
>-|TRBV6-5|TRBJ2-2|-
TGTGCCAGCAGTTACCGGACAGACGGGGAGCTGTTTTTT
CASSYRTDGELFF
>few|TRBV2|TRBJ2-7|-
TGTGCCAGCAGTGATTTGTCCTGGGAGCAGTACTTC
CASSDLSWEQYF
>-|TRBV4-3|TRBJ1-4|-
TGCGCCAGCAGCCTTGGACCGACCTCCAATGAAAAACTGTTTTTT
CASSLGPTSNEKLFF
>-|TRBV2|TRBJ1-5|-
TGTGCCAGCAGTCGAACCGGGACGGATCAGCCCCAGCATTTT
CASSRTGTDQPQHF
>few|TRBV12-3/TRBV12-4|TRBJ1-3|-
TGTGCCAGCAGGCACGCGGGGAGCTCTGGAAACACCATATATTTT
CASRHAGSSGNTIYF
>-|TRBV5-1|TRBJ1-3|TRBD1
TGCGCCAGCAGCGCCGGACAGGCTGGAAACACCATATATTTT
CASSAGQAGNTIYF
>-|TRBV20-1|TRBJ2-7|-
TGCAGTGCTAGTTACGACGGTAGCTCCTACGAGCAGTACTTC
CSASYDGSSYEQYF
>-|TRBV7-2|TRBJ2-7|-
TGTGCCAGCAGCTCCCAGCCGACTGTGCAGGAGCAGTACTTC
CASSSQPTVQEQYF
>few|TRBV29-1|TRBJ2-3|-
TGCAGCGTCCTCTTGCGCGGAGATACGCAGTATTTT
CSVLLRGDTQYF
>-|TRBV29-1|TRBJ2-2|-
TGCAGCGTTGCCCCAGGTAGTACCGGGGAGCTGTTTTTT
CSVAPGSTGELFF
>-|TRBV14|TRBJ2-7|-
TGTGCCAGCAGCCAAACAGGGCACGAGCAGTACTTC
CASSQTGHEQYF
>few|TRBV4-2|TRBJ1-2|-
TGTGCCAGCTTGGGGCACGATTATGGCTACACCTTC
CASLGHDYGYTF
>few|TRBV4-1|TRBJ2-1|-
TGCGCCAGCAGGGCTATCGGTGGGAGAAATGAGCAGTTCTTC
CASRAIGGRNEQFF